The clone carrying this TCR beta chain was seen a handful of times. Its antigen remains unknown. Here immunoSEQ multiplex PCR was the method, and the copy in TCRdb shows in-frame clones only, minus some. This sample has roughly 760,000 clones, with over 65% found just once. This sample is drawn from a study of shared clonotypes between healthy human individuals. Study-wide findings and caveats: The study generally estimated greater richness for naive than memory subsets.

This clonotype originated in a woman aged 30 to 39 in good health. Sequencing was carried out using memory CD4+ T cells sorted from blood. Documented subset: CD45RA-negative fraction.

CDR3 region: CASSPGLAGGETQYF. The CDR3 bases are TGTGCCAGCAGCCCAGGACTAGCGGGGGGAGAGACCCAGTACTTC. V is TRBV5-4 and J is TRBJ2-5; TRBD2 matches at 14 bases. The J segment lost 4 bases and the V segment lost 4 bases, leaving 3 bases of the junction unmatched. The CDR3 covers 15 residues. Germline V CDR1 and CDR2: SGHNT, YYREEE (reference sequence).